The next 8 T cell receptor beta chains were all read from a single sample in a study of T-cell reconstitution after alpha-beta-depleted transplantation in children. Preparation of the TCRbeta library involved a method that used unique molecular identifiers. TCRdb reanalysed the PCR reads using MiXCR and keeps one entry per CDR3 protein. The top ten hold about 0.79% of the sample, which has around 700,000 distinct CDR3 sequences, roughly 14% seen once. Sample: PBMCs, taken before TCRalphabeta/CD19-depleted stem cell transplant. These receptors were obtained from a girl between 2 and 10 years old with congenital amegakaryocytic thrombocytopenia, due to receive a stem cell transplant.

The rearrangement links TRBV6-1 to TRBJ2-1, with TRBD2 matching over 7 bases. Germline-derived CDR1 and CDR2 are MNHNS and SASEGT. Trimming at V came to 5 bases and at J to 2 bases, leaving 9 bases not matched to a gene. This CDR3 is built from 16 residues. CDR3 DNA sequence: TGTGCCAGCAGTCCCCAACGACTAGCCCCCTACAATGAGCAGTTCTTC. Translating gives CASSPQRLAPYNEQFF.

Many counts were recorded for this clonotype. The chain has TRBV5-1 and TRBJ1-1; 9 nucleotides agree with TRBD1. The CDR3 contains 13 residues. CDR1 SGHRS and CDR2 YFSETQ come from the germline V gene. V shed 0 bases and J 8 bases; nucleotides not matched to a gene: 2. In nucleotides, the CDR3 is TGCGCCAGCAGCTTGGAAGACAGGGGGGAAGCTTTCTTT. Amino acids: CASSLEDRGEAFF.

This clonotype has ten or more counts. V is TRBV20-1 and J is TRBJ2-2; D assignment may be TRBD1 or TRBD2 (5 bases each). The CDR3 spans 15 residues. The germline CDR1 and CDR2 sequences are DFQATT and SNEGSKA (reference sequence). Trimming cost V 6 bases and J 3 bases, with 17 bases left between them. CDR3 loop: CSALRTRGDTGELFF. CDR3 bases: TGCAGTGCCTTACGAACCCGGGGCGACACCGGGGAGCTGTTTTTT.

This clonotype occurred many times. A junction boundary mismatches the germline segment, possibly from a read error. This chain's CDR3 is CASSVTGDGADEQFF. CDR3 DNA: TGTGCCAGCAGCGTAACGGGAGATGGAGCTGATGAGCAGTTCTTC. The V call is TRBV7-3, the J call TRBJ2-1, with D possibly matching TRBD2 (6 bases). The V gene's germline CDR1 is SGHTA and CDR2 FQGTGA. The length of the CDR3 is 15 residues.

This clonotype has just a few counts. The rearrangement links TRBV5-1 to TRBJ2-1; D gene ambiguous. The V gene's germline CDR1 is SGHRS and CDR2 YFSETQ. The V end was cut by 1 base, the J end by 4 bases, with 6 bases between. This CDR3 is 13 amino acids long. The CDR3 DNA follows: TGCGCCAGCAGCTTGCCCGAGTACAATGAGCAGTTCTTC. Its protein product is CASSLPEYNEQFF.

The CDR3: CASAIYSNQPQHF. The CDR3 bases are TGCGCCAGCGCAATCTATAGCAATCAGCCCCAGCATTTT. The rearrangement uses TRBV5-1 and TRBJ1-5; unclear D gene. Trimming cost V 7 bases and J 0 bases, with 8 bases left between them. Germline CDR1 is SGHRS and CDR2 is YFSETQ. The CDR3 consists of 13 residues.

The CDR3 sequence: CASSLDLAGVKTQYF. The CDR3, as DNA: TGCGCCAGCAGCTTGGATCTAGCGGGAGTAAAGACCCAGTACTTC. J is TRBJ2-5 and V is TRBV5-1; the match to TRBD2 covers 10 bases. V dropped 0 bases and J dropped 6; count of bases not matched to a gene: 5. The germline gives CDR1 SGHRS, CDR2 YFSETQ. The CDR3 contains 15 residues.

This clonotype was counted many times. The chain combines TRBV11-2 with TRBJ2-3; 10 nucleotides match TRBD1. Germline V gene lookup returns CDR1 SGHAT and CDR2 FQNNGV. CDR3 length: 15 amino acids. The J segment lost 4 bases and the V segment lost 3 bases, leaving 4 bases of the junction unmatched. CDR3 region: CASSFVGTGADTQYF. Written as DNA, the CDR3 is TGTGCCAGCAGCTTCGTCGGGACAGGGGCAGATACGCAGTATTTT. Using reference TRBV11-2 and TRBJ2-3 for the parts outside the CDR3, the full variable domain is EAGVAQSPRYKIIEKRQSVAFWCNPISGHATLYWYQQILGQGPKLLIQFQNNGVVDDSQLPKDRFSAERLKGVDSTLKIQPAKLEDSAVYLCASSFVGTGADTQYFGPGTRLTVL.